Below are 23 T cell receptor beta chains sequenced from a single sample in a study of blood T cell repertoires in COVID-19. This table comes from immunoSEQ multiplex PCR, and its TCRdb copy is limited to in-frame clones, with some not included. The sample lists under 250,000 clones; 75% to 90% were seen once. Material: PBMCs or T cells enriched from blood (not recorded which). These receptors came from a woman aged 18-30 years in a cohort exposed to, infected with or recovered from COVID-19 (not recorded which).

The genes are TRBV14 and TRBJ2-1, with 9 bases aligning to TRBD2. The CDR3 totals 19 residues. The ends lost 5 bases at V and 6 bases at J; junction bases unmatched: 20. In germline, CDR1 is SGHDN, CDR2 FVKESK. This CDR3 is CASSTPTARIAGGRNEQFF. The CDR3 bases are TGTGCCAGCAGCACGCCGACGGCACGCATTGCGGGAGGGCGCAATGAGCAGTTCTTC.

The chain joins TRBV27 to TRBJ1-6, with D possibly TRBD1 on 6 matching bases. In germline, CDR1 is MNHEY, CDR2 SMNVEV (reference sequence). The ends were cut back, 6 bases at V and 8 bases at J, with 11 bases in the middle. This CDR3 is built from 13 residues. The chain's CDR3 is CASRITGYSPLHF. CDR3 DNA sequence: TGTGCCAGCAGGATTACAGGGTATTCACCCCTCCACTTT.

The chain combines TRBV11-2 with TRBJ1-1; 7 nucleotides line up with TRBD1. The CDR3 loop spans 13 amino acids. J lost 9 bases, V lost 1 base, and 5 bases had no gene match. In germline, CDR1 is SGHAT, CDR2 FQNNGV. CDR3 residues: CASSLARDSKAFF. Written as DNA, the CDR3 is TGTGCCAGCAGCTTAGCTCGGGACAGCAAAGCTTTCTTT.

This clone was observed a single time. This chain uses TRBV19 with TRBJ1-1, with TRBD1 identical over 7 bases. Per the germline V gene, CDR1 is LNHDA and CDR2 is SQIVND (reference sequence). The CDR3 has 17 residues. The J segment lost 1 base and the V segment lost 3 bases, leaving 11 bases of the junction unmatched. The CDR3 sequence is CASSMRLDRFGNTEAFF. The CDR3 coding sequence is TGTGCCAGTAGTATGCGGCTGGACAGGTTTGGGAACACTGAAGCTTTCTTT.

The chain carries TRBV3-1 (or the pseudogene TRBV3-2) and TRBJ1-3; D is ambiguous. The CDR3 totals 14 residues. CDR1 is LGHDT and CDR2 is YNNKEL in the germline V gene (reference sequence). V was cut by 8 bases and J by 0 bases, with 11 bases left in between. Written as DNA, the CDR3 is TGTGCCAGCGGCCTGCTGAGCTCTGGAAACACCATATATTTT. Translation: CASGLLSSGNTIYF.

The rearrangement joins TRBV5-1 to TRBJ2-2; TRBD1 aligns across 7 bases. Losses at the gene ends were 0 bases for V and 8 bases for J; bases not matched to a gene: 4. CDR1 and CDR2 from the germline V gene are SGHRS and YFSETQ. CDR3 size: 14 residues. CDR3 nucleotides: TGCGCCAGCAGCTTGGACAGGGGAAATGGGGAGCTGTTTTTT. Residues: CASSLDRGNGELFF.

The chain is built from TRBV9 and TRBJ1-1, with D maybe TRBD1 (6 bases). The length of the CDR3 is 17 residues. The V end was cut by 3 bases, the J end by 2 bases, with 20 bases between. Germline-derived CDR1 and CDR2 are SGDLS and YYNGEE. The CDR3 DNA is TGTGCCAGCAGCGCAGGCAGGGGCAGGGAAAGAAACACTGAAGCTTTCTTT. Its translation: CASSAGRGRERNTEAFF.

This clone was seen once. The V and J genes are TRBV7-3 and TRBJ2-3; a weak D match, TRBD2 (6 bases). Germline CDR1 and CDR2: SGHTA and FQGTGA. This CDR3 contains 14 residues. V lost 5 bases to trimming and J lost 0 bases, with 9 bases between them. In nucleotides, the CDR3 is TGTGCCAGCAGCACGGGACTTAGCACAGATACGCAGTATTTT. Amino acid sequence: CASSTGLSTDTQYF.

Details on this clone: The sample has other DNA sequences that encode this CDR3 too. This chain uses TRBV5-4 with TRBJ1-1, with a tentative D call TRBD1 (6 bases). Trimming cost V 2 bases and J 1 base, with 9 bases left between them. Germline V lookup: CDR1 SGHNT, CDR2 YYREEE (reference sequence). The CDR3 is 14 amino acids. The CDR3: CASSLRGGNTEAFF. The DNA of the CDR3 is TGTGCCAGCAGCTTAAGAGGGGGGAACACTGAAGCTTTCTTT.

The chain links TRBV11-2 to TRBJ2-7; TRBD1 aligns across 10 bases. The V gene end was trimmed by 5 bases and the J gene end by 2 bases; junction bases not matched to a gene: 3. The germline gives CDR1 SGHAT, CDR2 FQNNGV. The CDR3 loop spans 14 amino acids. The CDR3 nucleotides read TGTGCCAGCAGCCCCGGACAGGGGGCCTACGAGCAGTACTTC. This gives the protein CASSPGQGAYEQYF.

CDR3 loop: CASSLALAGVSYEQYF. For the CDR3, the DNA is TGTGCCAGCAGCTTGGCCCTAGCGGGAGTCTCCTACGAGCAGTACTTC. The chain has TRBV5-5 and TRBJ2-7; 10 bases align to TRBD2. V lost 0 bases and J lost 0; bases outside the gene matches: 3. CDR1 SGHKS and CDR2 YYEKEE come from the germline V gene (reference sequence). This CDR3 has 16 residues.

This clone was recorded once. The chain joins TRBV9 to TRBJ2-2, with D unresolved. Germline V gene data show CDR1 as SGDLS and CDR2 as YYNGEE. This CDR3 is built from 14 residues. Between the trimmed V and J ends, which lost 4 bases and 0 bases, there was a span of 7 bases. DNA for the CDR3: TGTGCCAGCAGCCCCCCCGCGAACACCGGGGAGCTGTTTTTT. Its translation: CASSPPANTGELFF.

The chain links TRBV24-1 to TRBJ2-2; the match to TRBD1 covers 8 bases. Germline V CDR1 and CDR2: KGHDR, SFDVKD. This CDR3 has 16 amino acids. Losses at the gene ends were 7 bases for V and 4 bases for J; bases not matched to a gene: 10. CDR3 sequence: CATRGPGQGGTGELFF. The CDR3 nucleotides read TGTGCCACCAGGGGCCCCGGACAGGGCGGCACCGGGGAGCTGTTTTTT.

The chain uses TRBV27 and TRBJ1-4; TRBD1 aligns across 8 bases. Looked up from germline, CDR1 is MNHEY and CDR2 is SMNVEV (reference sequence). J was trimmed by 7 bases and V by 3 bases; bases with no gene match: 7. The CDR3 sequence is 15 residues long. Written as DNA, the CDR3 is TGTGCCAGCAGTTTCACAGGGGGGGGAGGTGAAAAACTGTTTTTT. This encodes CASSFTGGGGEKLFF.

The J gene is TRBJ2-7, the V gene TRBV30; D call uncertain. Trimming removed 4 bases at V and 2 bases at J, with 12 bases between. This CDR3 contains 13 residues. Germline V gives CDR1 GTSNPN, CDR2 SVGIG (reference sequence). In nucleotides, the CDR3 is TGTGCCTGGACTGGAAGCGAACCCTACGAGCAGTACTTC. It yields the protein CAWTGSEPYEQYF.

The chain combines TRBV24-1 with TRBJ2-3; TRBD2 matches 14 bases. After removal of 1 base from V and 5 bases from J, the junction contained 10 bases not matched to a gene. The CDR3 totals 19 residues. In germline, CDR1 is KGHDR, CDR2 SFDVKD. The CDR3 coding sequence is TGTGCCACCAGTGATTTCCCCGGGACTAGCGGGAGAAAAGTAGATACGCAGTATTTT. Translation gives CATSDFPGTSGRKVDTQYF.

This chain links TRBV19 with TRBJ1-2; 7 nucleotides match TRBD1. From germline, CDR1 is LNHDA and CDR2 SQIVND (reference sequence). The CDR3 is made up of 16 amino acids. V trimming: 4 bases; J trimming: 4 bases; junction bases outside the gene matches: 12. The DNA for the CDR3 is TGTGCCAGTAGTAGGAGGGCAGGGGGTGATGTCTATGGCTACACCTTC. Amino acid sequence: CASSRRAGGDVYGYTF.

V gene TRBV2 combines with J gene TRBJ2-7; TRBD1 agrees at 10 bases. Germline V gene lookup returns CDR1 SNHLY and CDR2 FYNNEI. Unmatched junction bases numbered 4, after V lost 8 bases and J lost 6 bases. The CDR3 has 12 amino acids. CDR3 nucleotides: TGTGCCAGCTCAGACAGGGGGCTCGAGCAGTACTTC. Amino acid sequence: CASSDRGLEQYF.

The rearrangement joins TRBV7-9 to TRBJ2-7, with 9 nucleotides matching TRBD1. V gave up 5 bases and J gave up 7 bases; unmatched junction bases: 9. Germline CDR1 SEHNR, CDR2 FQNEAQ (reference sequence). The CDR3 is 14 residues long. This CDR3 is CASSPQTGGKEQYF. DNA of the CDR3: TGTGCCAGCAGCCCGCAGACAGGGGGGAAAGAGCAGTACTTC.

The chain links TRBV5-1 to TRBJ1-6, with 10 positions matching TRBD1. The CDR3 contains 18 residues. CDR1 SGHRS and CDR2 YFSETQ come from the germline V gene. The V and J ends lost 4 bases and 0 bases, in that order; junction bases with no gene match: 7. CDR3 sequence (DNA): TGCGCCAGCAGCACGGGACAGGGGAAGAGCTCCTATAATTCACCCCTCCACTTT. Translated, it gives CASSTGQGKSSYNSPLHF.

The genes are TRBV5-4 and TRBJ2-1; the D gene is possibly TRBD2 (5 bases). The CDR3 runs to 14 residues. The V gene's germline CDR1 is SGHNT and CDR2 YYREEE (reference sequence). V dropped 5 bases and J dropped 3 bases, with 12 bases sitting between them. The CDR3 region is CASSHRTVYNEQFF. The CDR3 bases are TGTGCCAGCAGTCATAGGACTGTCTACAATGAGCAGTTCTTC.

V and J are TRBV7-3 and TRBJ2-1, with a tentative D call TRBD2 (7 bases). The CDR3 consists of 16 residues. V dropped 2 bases and J dropped 4 bases, with 15 bases sitting between them. The germline CDR1 and CDR2 sequences are SGHTA and FQGTGA. In DNA form, the CDR3 reads TGTGCCAGCAGCTTACCCCGCGGGGGCAATTACAATGAGCAGTTCTTC. As protein: CASSLPRGGNYNEQFF.

The chain joins TRBV7-6 to TRBJ2-7, with D unresolved. Germline lookup yields CDR1 SGHVS and CDR2 FNYEAQ. The CDR3 is 13 residues long. Trimming left V 1 base short and J 7 bases short, with 11 bases between. The CDR3 sequence is CASSLGVSREQYF. The CDR3 bases are TGTGCCAGCAGCTTAGGAGTCTCCAGGGAGCAGTACTTC.